The entry below describes one TCR beta chain. Its antigen is not identified. Germline V gives CDR1 SGDLS, CDR2 YYNGEE. The length of the CDR3 is 16 residues. These data are taken from a study of human CD8 memory T cell subsets. Points from the study as a whole: Between stem-like memory and precursor exhausted T cell repertoires, overlap was minimal. Among the subsets, Chao1 estimates suggested that stem-like memory T cells were more diverse than precursor exhausted T cells.

Generation of TCR beta libraries used UMI-labeled 5' RACE. TCRdb reprocessed the 5' RACE reads and keeps a single row for each CDR3 protein, giving no DNA. Its clone listing holds approximately 11,000 distinct CDR3 sequences. Enriched by negative magnetic separation, total CD8+ T cells were obtained. The sequence was obtained from a human donor in good health. This chain connects TRBV9 to TRBJ2-1. Specimen: CD8+ stem-like memory T cells (TSCM and TCM) sorted from PBMCs. The subset here: stem-like memory CD8 T cells (TSTEM), CCR7+ PD-1- TIGIT-. The CDR3 sequence is CASSVGPIETHNEQFF.